These 10 T cell receptor beta chains originate from one sample sequenced in a study of cytomegalovirus exposure and HLA in healthy donors. PCR employed 60 Vbeta and 13 Jbeta primers. This table comes from immunoSEQ multiplex PCR, and its TCRdb copy is limited to in-frame clones, with some not included. The table includes approximately 180,000 clones, 80% to 85% detected once. Specimen: PBMCs. The source of these receptors is a woman between 35 and 50 years old in good health and CMV-seronegative.

This clone has just a few counts. The chain carries TRBV13 and TRBJ1-2; tentative D call: TRBD1 (6 bases). Trimming pared 4 bases from V and 0 bases from J, leaving 12 bases between. CDR1 and CDR2 from the germline V gene are PRHDT and FYEKMQ (reference sequence). The CDR3 runs 15 residues. The CDR3: CASSSRTEANYGYTF. The CDR3 DNA reads TGTGCCAGCAGCTCCCGGACAGAAGCTAACTATGGCTACACCTTC.

The rearrangement links TRBV7-2 to TRBJ2-3, with 7 bases fitting TRBD2. Germline V gene lookup returns CDR1 SGHTA and CDR2 FQGNSA. The CDR3 contains 16 residues. V dropped 1 base and J dropped 4; count of bases not matched to a gene: 8. The CDR3 DNA follows: TGTGCCAGCAGCTTAGTGGGGGGGAGTAACGCAGATACGCAGTATTTT. Encoded protein: CASSLVGGSNADTQYF. Variable domain in full (rest from reference TRBV7-2 and TRBJ2-3): GAGVSQSPSNKVTEKGKDVELRCDPISGHTALYWYRQSLGQGLEFLIYFQGNSAPDKSGLPSDRFSAERTGGSVSTLTIQRTQQEDSAVYLCASSLVGGSNADTQYFGPGTRLTVL.

The V gene is TRBV19, the J gene TRBJ2-7; possible D gene TRBD1, 6 bases. Germline CDR1 is LNHDA and CDR2 is SQIVND (reference sequence). This CDR3 region has 15 residues. V dropped 6 bases and J dropped 0 bases, with 15 bases sitting between them. The DNA for the CDR3 is TGTGCCAGTAGCCAAATCGGACAGTCCTCCTACGAGCAGTACGTC. Protein: CASSQIGQSSYEQYV.

The chain links TRBV6-5 to TRBJ2-1; the match to TRBD1 covers 9 bases. The CDR3 totals 15 residues. Germline V lookup: CDR1 MNHEY, CDR2 SVGAGI. Trimming took 0 bases from V and 8 from J; bases not matched to a gene: 5. CDR3 DNA sequence: TGTGCCAGCAGTTACTCGTGGACAGGGGTTTATGAGCAGTTCTTC. Translation gives CASSYSWTGVYEQFF.

The genes are TRBV29-1 and TRBJ2-3; possibly TRBD1 for D (6 bases). The V and J ends lost 6 bases and 0 bases respectively, with 13 bases between them. This CDR3 contains 14 residues. The germline V gene has CDR1 SQVTM and CDR2 ANQGSEA. The CDR3 nucleotides read TGCAGCGTGGCGACAGGAGCCAGCACAGATACGCAGTATTTT. Its translation: CSVATGASTDTQYF.

The chain uses TRBV30 and TRBJ1-4; D remains unclear. V lost 5 bases and J lost 4, with 8 bases in between. The CDR3 length is 12 residues. Germline V gene lookup returns CDR1 GTSNPN and CDR2 SVGIG (reference sequence). DNA for the CDR3: TGTGCCTGGTCTCCTATTAATGAAAAACTGTTTTTT. Translation gives CAWSPINEKLFF.

This chain links TRBV11-3 with TRBJ2-5, with TRBD2 as a possible D gene (5 bases). Trimming cost V 7 bases and J 10 bases, with 19 bases left between them. CDR3 size: 13 residues. Germline-derived CDR1 and CDR2 are SGHNT and YENEEA. As DNA, the CDR3 is TGTGCCAGCACCTCTACGGGGATCCGGGACCAGTACTTC. This translates into CASTSTGIRDQYF. The complete variable domain, with remaining parts taken from reference TRBV11-3 and TRBJ2-5, reads EAGVVQSPRYKIIEKKQPVAFWCNPISGHNTLYWYLQNLGQGPELLIRYENEEAVDDSQLPKDRFSAERLKGVDSTLKIQPAELGDSAVYLCASTSTGIRDQYFGPGTRLLVL.

This rearrangement joins TRBV5-4 to TRBJ2-3; 10 nucleotides agree with TRBD2. Losses at the gene ends were 0 bases for V and 1 base for J; bases not matched to a gene: 11. CDR1 and CDR2 (germline): SGHNT, YYREEE (reference sequence). The CDR3 totals 19 residues. This CDR3 is CASSLVGSSGSLGTDTQYF. Written as DNA, the CDR3 is TGTGCCAGCAGCTTGGTCGGGTCTAGCGGGAGCCTAGGCACAGATACGCAGTATTTT. Looking up the rest from reference TRBV5-4 and TRBJ2-3 gives the full variable domain: ETGVTQSPTHLIKTRGQQVTLRCSSQSGHNTVSWYQQALGQGPQFIFQYYREEENGRGNFPPRFSGLQFPNYSSELNVNALELDDSALYLCASSLVGSSGSLGTDTQYFGPGTRLTVL.

The CDR3 coding sequence is TGTGCCAGTAGTATAAGACAGGACAATCAGCCCCAGCATTTT. Translated, it gives CASSIRQDNQPQHF. The V call is TRBV19, the J call TRBJ1-5; tentative D call: TRBD1 (6 bases). CDR3 size: 14 residues. V gave up 2 bases and J gave up 3 bases, with 8 bases separating them. Germline assignment: CDR1 LNHDA and CDR2 SQIVND (reference sequence).

The table lists this clone with a count of one. The chain has TRBV27 and TRBJ1-1, with a tentative D call TRBD1 (6 bases). V was shortened by 5 bases and J by 5 bases, with 21 bases between the two germline ends. Germline V lookup: CDR1 MNHEY, CDR2 SMNVEV (reference sequence). The CDR3 has 16 amino acids. The CDR3 sequence is CASSPWMTGGRTEAFF. The CDR3 coding sequence is TGTGCCAGCAGTCCCTGGATGACAGGAGGCAGGACTGAAGCTTTCTTT.